This TCR beta chain is drawn from a study of T cell changes during pregnancy in multiple sclerosis. Germline V gene data show CDR1 as SGDLS and CDR2 as YYNGEE. The CDR3 length is 15 residues. Trimming took 3 bases from V and 1 from J, leaving 13 bases between them. Clones were read by immunoSEQ multiplex PCR, and TCRdb kept only the in-frame ones, dropping some. The data show tens of thousands of clones, about 83% seen once. The sample consisted of peripheral blood from another person, used as feeder cells. The V call is TRBV9, the J call TRBJ1-1, with D tentatively TRBD1 (5 bases). The source of this sequence is a human donor whose cells served as feeder cells for cultures in a pregnancy study. The CDR3 here is CASSAPIGGNTEAFF. As DNA, the CDR3 is TGTGCCAGCAGCGCCCCTATCGGGGGGAACACTGAAGCTTTCTTT.